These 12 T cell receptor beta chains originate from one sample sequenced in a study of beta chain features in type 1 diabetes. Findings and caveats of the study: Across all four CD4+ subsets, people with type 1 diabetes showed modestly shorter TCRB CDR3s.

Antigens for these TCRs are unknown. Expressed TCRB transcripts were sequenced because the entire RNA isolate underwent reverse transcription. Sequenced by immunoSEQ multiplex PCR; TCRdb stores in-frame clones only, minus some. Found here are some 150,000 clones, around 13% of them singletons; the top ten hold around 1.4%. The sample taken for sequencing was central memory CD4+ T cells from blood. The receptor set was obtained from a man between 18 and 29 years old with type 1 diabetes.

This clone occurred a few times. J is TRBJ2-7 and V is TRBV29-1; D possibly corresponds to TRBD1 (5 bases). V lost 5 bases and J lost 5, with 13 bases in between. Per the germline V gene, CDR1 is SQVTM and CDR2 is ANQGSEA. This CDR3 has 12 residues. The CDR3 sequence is CSVRAGPNEQYF. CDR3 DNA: TGCAGCGTTCGGGCAGGGCCCAACGAGCAGTACTTC.

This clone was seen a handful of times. The CDR3 loop is CASSQRGDTQYF. The CDR3 DNA follows: TGTGCCAGCAGCCAACGTGGGGATACGCAGTATTTT. V usage is TRBV11-1 and J usage is TRBJ2-3; D unresolved. CDR3 length: 12 residues. V dropped 5 bases and J dropped 6 bases, with 9 bases sitting between them. Germline V gene sequence: CDR1 SGHAT, CDR2 FQDESV (reference sequence).

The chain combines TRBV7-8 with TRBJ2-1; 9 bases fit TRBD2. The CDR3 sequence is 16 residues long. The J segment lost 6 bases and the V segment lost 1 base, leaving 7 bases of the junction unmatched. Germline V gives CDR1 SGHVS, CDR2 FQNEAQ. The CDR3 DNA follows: TGTGCCAGCAGCTTAGTGCGGGGGGGCTCGCGCAATGAGCAGTTCTTC. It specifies CASSLVRGGSRNEQFF. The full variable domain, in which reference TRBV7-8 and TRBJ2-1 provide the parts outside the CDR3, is GAGVSQSPRYKVAKRGQDVALRCDPISGHVSLFWYQQALGQGPEFLTYFQNEAQLDKSGLPSDRFFAERPEGSVSTLKIQRTQQEDSAVYLCASSLVRGGSRNEQFFGPGTRLTVL.

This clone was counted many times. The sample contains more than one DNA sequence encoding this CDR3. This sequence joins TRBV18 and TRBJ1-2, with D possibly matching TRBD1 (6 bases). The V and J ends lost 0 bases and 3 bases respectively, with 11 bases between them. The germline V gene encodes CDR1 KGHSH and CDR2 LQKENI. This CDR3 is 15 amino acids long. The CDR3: CASSPPQGRDYGYTF. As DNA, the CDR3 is TGTGCCAGCTCACCACCGCAGGGGCGCGACTATGGCTACACCTTC.

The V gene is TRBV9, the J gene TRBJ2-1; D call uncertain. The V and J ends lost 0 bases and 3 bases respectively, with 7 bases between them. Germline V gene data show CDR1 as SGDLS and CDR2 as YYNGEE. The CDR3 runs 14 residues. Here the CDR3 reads CASSVGPIYNEQFF. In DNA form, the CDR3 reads TGTGCCAGCAGCGTAGGACCTATCTACAATGAGCAGTTCTTC.

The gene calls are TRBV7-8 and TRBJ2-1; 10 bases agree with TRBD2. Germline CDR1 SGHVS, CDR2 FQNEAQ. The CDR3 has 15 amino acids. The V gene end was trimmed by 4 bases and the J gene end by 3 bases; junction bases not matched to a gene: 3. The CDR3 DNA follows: TGTGCCAGCAGCTCAGCGGGGGGGTTCTACAATGAGCAGTTCTTC. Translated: CASSSAGGFYNEQFF. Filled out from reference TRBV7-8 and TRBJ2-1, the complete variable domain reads GAGVSQSPRYKVAKRGQDVALRCDPISGHVSLFWYQQALGQGPEFLTYFQNEAQLDKSGLPSDRFFAERPEGSVSTLKIQRTQQEDSAVYLCASSSAGGFYNEQFFGPGTRLTVL.

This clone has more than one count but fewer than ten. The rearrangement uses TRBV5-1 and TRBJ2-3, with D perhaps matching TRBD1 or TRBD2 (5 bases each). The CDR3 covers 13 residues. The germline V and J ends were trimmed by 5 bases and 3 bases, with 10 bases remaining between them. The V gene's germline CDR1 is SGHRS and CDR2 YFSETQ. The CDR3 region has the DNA TGCGCCAGCAGACCCGGGGCAACAGATACGCAGTATTTT. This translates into CASRPGATDTQYF.

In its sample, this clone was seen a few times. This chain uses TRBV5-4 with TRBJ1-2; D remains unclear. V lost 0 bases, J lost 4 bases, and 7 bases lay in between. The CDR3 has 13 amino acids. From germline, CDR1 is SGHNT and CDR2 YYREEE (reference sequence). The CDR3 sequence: CASSLAELYGYTF. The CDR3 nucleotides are TGTGCCAGCAGCTTGGCAGAACTCTATGGCTACACCTTC.

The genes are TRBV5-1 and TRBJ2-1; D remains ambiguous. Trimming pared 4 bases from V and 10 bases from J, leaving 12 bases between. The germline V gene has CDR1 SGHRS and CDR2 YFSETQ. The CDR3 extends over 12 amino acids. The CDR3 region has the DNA TGCGCCAGCAGCGCGCTAAGAAACGAGCAGTTCTTC. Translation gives CASSALRNEQFF.

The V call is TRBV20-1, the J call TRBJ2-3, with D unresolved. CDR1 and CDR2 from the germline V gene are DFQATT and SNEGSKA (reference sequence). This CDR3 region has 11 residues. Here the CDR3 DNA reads TGCAGCCTCCTTAGGACAGATACGCAGTATTTT. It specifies CSLLRTDTQYF.

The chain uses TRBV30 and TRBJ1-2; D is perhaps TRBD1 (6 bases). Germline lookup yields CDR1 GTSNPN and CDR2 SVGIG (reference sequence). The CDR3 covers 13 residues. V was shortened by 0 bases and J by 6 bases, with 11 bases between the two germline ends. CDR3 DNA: TGTGCCTGGAGTGTACACAGGGCCAATGGCTACACCTTC. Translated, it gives CAWSVHRANGYTF.

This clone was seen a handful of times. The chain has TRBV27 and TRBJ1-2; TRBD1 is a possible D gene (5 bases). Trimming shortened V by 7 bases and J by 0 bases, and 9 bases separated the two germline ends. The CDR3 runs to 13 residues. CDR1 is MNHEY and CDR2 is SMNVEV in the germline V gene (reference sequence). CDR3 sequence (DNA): TGTGCCAGCACTCCGGACACTAACTATGGCTACACCTTC. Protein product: CASTPDTNYGYTF.